This T cell receptor beta chain was identified during a study of blood T cell repertoires in COVID-19. Study-wide context: Sample material is recorded as cDNA or gDNA derived from T cells, B-cell-depleted T cells, or PBMCs.

Sequencing was performed with immunoSEQ multiplex PCR; in TCRdb, only in-frame clones are kept and a portion is missing. The sample shows about 130,000 clones, roughly four fifths of them seen only once. Seattle participants joined during active infection and were tracked over time. This CDR3 contains 20 residues. V was pared by 0 bases and J by 4 bases, with 19 bases of the junction left unmatched. Per germline, CDR1 LGHNT and CDR2 FRNRAP. The sequenced sample consisted of peripheral blood. V gene TRBV12-5 combines with J gene TRBJ2-7, with 9 bases aligning to TRBD1. The receptor's source is a man aged 25 to 45 with COVID-19, enrolled during active disease. The chain's CDR3 is CASGLVPLPLTGGRKYEQYF. The CDR3 coding sequence is TGTGCTAGTGGTTTGGTACCCTTACCTCTGACAGGGGGAAGGAAATACGAGCAGTACTTC.